The 28 T cell receptor beta chains below were found in one sample sequenced in a study of cytomegalovirus exposure and HLA in healthy donors. Both 60 Vbeta primers and 13 Jbeta primers went into the PCR. Measured with immunoSEQ multiplex PCR; TCRdb has only the in-frame clones, and not every one. The sample has approximately 190,000 clones, around 88% seen once. The material sequenced was PBMCs. The receptors originated from a man aged 35 to 55 in good health and CMV-seropositive.

J is TRBJ2-7 and V is TRBV7-9, with D maybe TRBD1 (6 bases). Trimming took off 3 bases at V and 2 bases at J, with 8 bases between the two ends. This CDR3 contains 13 residues. CDR1 SEHNR and CDR2 FQNEAQ come from the germline V gene (reference sequence). Written as DNA, the CDR3 is TGTGCCAGCAGCTTCGCAGGGGCCTACGAGCAGTACTTC. Translated: CASSFAGAYEQYF.

V is TRBV6-1 and J is TRBJ1-5; D call uncertain. CDR3 length equals 13 residues. Trimming stripped 4 bases from V and 2 bases from J, with 6 bases between. CDR1 and CDR2 (germline): MNHNS, SASEGT. The CDR3 DNA reads as TGTGCCAGCAGTGGCCGGGGCAATCAGCCCCAGCATTTT. This codes for CASSGRGNQPQHF.

Written as DNA, the CDR3 is TGTGCCAGCAGTCAATACAGGGGCGACTACGAGCAGTACTTC. Protein sequence: CASSQYRGDYEQYF. This chain uses TRBV2 with TRBJ2-7; 7 bases are shared with TRBD1. Germline lookup yields CDR1 SNHLY and CDR2 FYNNEI. The CDR3 consists of 14 residues. J was trimmed by 3 bases and V by 5 bases; bases with no gene match: 7. Complete variable domain (other parts from reference TRBV2 and TRBJ2-7): EPEVTQTPSHQVTQMGQEVILRCVPISNHLYFYWYRQILGQKVEFLVSFYNNEISEKSEIFDDQFSVERPDGSNFTLKIRSTKLEDSAMYFCASSQYRGDYEQYFGPGTRLTVT.

This chain connects TRBV7-2 to TRBJ2-3; D unresolved. Germline V gene data show CDR1 as SGHTA and CDR2 as FQGNSA. CDR3 length: 14 residues. Trimming removed 5 bases at V and 2 bases at J, with 11 bases between. CDR3 in amino acids: CASSLEGDTDTQYF. The DNA for the CDR3 is TGTGCCAGCAGCCTAGAAGGAGACACAGATACGCAGTATTTT.

V usage is TRBV4-1 and J usage is TRBJ2-5; the match to TRBD2 covers 9 bases. Per the germline V gene, CDR1 is MGHRA and CDR2 is YSYEKL. J gave up 5 bases and V 3 bases, and 13 bases lay outside the gene matches. This CDR3 region has 17 residues. Here the CDR3 reads CASSHTPGTSRRETQYF. CDR3 sequence (DNA): TGCGCCAGCAGCCATACACCTGGGACTAGCAGGCGGGAGACCCAGTACTTC.

The J gene is TRBJ2-7, the V gene TRBV7-2; D perhaps matches TRBD2 (6 bases). The CDR3 spans 16 residues. V lost 0 bases to trimming and J lost 6 bases, with 18 bases between them. Germline V gene lookup returns CDR1 SGHTA and CDR2 FQGNSA. The CDR3 DNA reads as TGTGCCAGCAGCTTAGCGATACAAAGCGGGCCCCGCGAGCAGTACTTC. Translated, it gives CASSLAIQSGPREQYF.

This clone was recorded only once. This chain links TRBV9 with TRBJ1-2; D possibly corresponds to TRBD1 (6 bases). The germline V and J ends were trimmed by 3 bases and 6 bases, with 18 bases remaining between them. Per germline, CDR1 SGDLS and CDR2 YYNGEE. The CDR3 extends over 15 amino acids. CDR3 sequence reads: CASSGRDAGGNGYTF. The CDR3 DNA follows: TGTGCCAGCAGCGGGAGGGATGCGGGGGGCAATGGCTACACCTTC.

This chain uses TRBV6-5 with TRBJ2-7; D gene ambiguous. This CDR3 spans 14 amino acids. Per germline, CDR1 MNHEY and CDR2 SVGAGI. The V end lost 5 bases, the J end lost 0 bases, and 11 bases lay between the germline ends. CDR3 protein: CASSRTQSSYEQYF. The CDR3 DNA is TGTGCCAGCAGTCGAACACAGAGCTCCTACGAGCAGTACTTC.

The rearrangement uses TRBV28 and TRBJ2-3, with TRBD2 matching over 13 bases. The CDR3 loop spans 15 amino acids. Trimming took 6 bases from V and 8 from J; bases not matched to a gene: 8. Germline V gene sequence: CDR1 MDHEN, CDR2 SYDVKM. CDR3 in amino acids: CASSKLAGGPITQYF. In DNA, the CDR3 is TGTGCCAGCAGCAAACTAGCGGGAGGGCCTATTACGCAGTATTTT.

V is TRBV9 and J is TRBJ1-1, with TRBD1 matching over 7 bases. J gave up 10 bases and V 0 bases, and 3 bases lay outside the gene matches. There are 12 residues in the CDR3. Germline CDR1 reads SGDLS; CDR2 reads YYNGEE. CDR3 loop: CASSVDGTAAFF. CDR3 DNA sequence: TGTGCCAGCAGCGTAGATGGGACAGCAGCTTTCTTT.

This chain uses TRBV6-1 with TRBJ2-2, with a tentative D call TRBD2 (6 bases). There are 13 residues in the CDR3. CDR1 MNHNS and CDR2 SASEGT come from the germline V gene. Trimming removed 2 bases at V and 6 bases at J, with 7 bases between. CDR3 region: CASSEWGAGELFF. The CDR3 DNA sequence: TGTGCCAGCAGTGAATGGGGGGCCGGGGAGCTGTTTTTT.

V gene TRBV6-6 combines with J gene TRBJ1-6; D is possibly TRBD1 (6 bases). Trimming removed 7 bases from V and 6 bases from J, with 13 bases in between. Germline V lookup: CDR1 MNHNY, CDR2 SVGAGI (reference sequence). The CDR3 is 14 residues long. CDR3 nucleotide sequence: TGTGCCAGCACCCGGACAGACTCTAATTCACCCCTCCACTTT. Residues: CASTRTDSNSPLHF.

The rearrangement uses TRBV27 and TRBJ2-5; 7 bases are shared with TRBD2. This CDR3 spans 16 amino acids. CDR1 is MNHEY, CDR2 SMNVEV, per germline (reference sequence). V was clipped by 5 bases and J by 3 bases; unmatched bases: 12. CDR3 sequence: CASSPYGTTTKETQYF. The DNA for the CDR3 is TGTGCCAGCAGTCCATACGGGACTACAACCAAAGAGACCCAGTACTTC.

This clone came up a few times. The chain has TRBV25-1 and TRBJ1-1, with D perhaps TRBD1 (5 bases). The germline V gene has CDR1 MGHDK and CDR2 SYGVNS. This CDR3 contains 15 residues. Deletions cut 9 bases from V and 1 base from J, with 18 bases between. The CDR3 loop is CASTKAGTRNTEAFF. The CDR3, as DNA: TGTGCCAGTACCAAGGCCGGGACTAGGAACACTGAAGCTTTCTTT.

The gene calls are TRBV30 and TRBJ2-2; D gene unclear. V was shortened by 7 bases and J by 0 bases, with 9 bases between the two germline ends. The germline V gene encodes CDR1 GTSNPN and CDR2 SVGIG (reference sequence). The length of the CDR3 is 13 residues. CDR3 nucleotides: TGTGCCTTCGTAGCTCCGAACACCGGGGAGCTGTTTTTT. Translation: CAFVAPNTGELFF.

The chain employs TRBV28 and TRBJ1-2; TRBD1 might be the D (5 bases). Germline lookup yields CDR1 MDHEN and CDR2 SYDVKM. The V gene lost 4 bases and the J gene lost 5 bases, with 17 bases spanning the gap. There are 15 residues in the CDR3. CDR3 DNA: TGTGCCAGCAGTTCCCCGGGGGACGGCTATTATGGCTACACCTTC. This encodes CASSSPGDGYYGYTF.

V usage is TRBV5-1 and J usage is TRBJ1-2; 7 positions agree with TRBD1. With V trimmed by 2 bases and J by 2 bases, 3 bases remained unmatched. This CDR3 contains 14 residues. Per the germline V gene, CDR1 is SGHRS and CDR2 is YFSETQ. In DNA, the CDR3 is TGCGCCAGCAGCTTCGACAGGGAAAACTATGGCTACACCTTC. Its protein product is CASSFDRENYGYTF.

The chain couples TRBV6-4 to TRBJ1-2; maybe TRBD1 (5 bases). With 2 bases removed from V and 8 bases from J, the gap between germline ends came to 42 bases. This CDR3 region has 23 residues. Germline V lookup: CDR1 MRHNA, CDR2 SNTAGT. The CDR3 region has the DNA TGTGCCAGCAGTGACCTCGTCCGGGGACGTTTGGGCTCGGGCGGTCAAGTTGCGGGAGGCTACACCTTC. Protein product: CASSDLVRGRLGSGGQVAGGYTF.

The chain joins TRBV18 to TRBJ2-6; 11 bases are a match to TRBD1. The germline V gene encodes CDR1 KGHSH and CDR2 LQKENI. The CDR3 runs to 19 residues. J was trimmed by 1 base and V by 1 base; bases with no gene match: 6. CDR3 DNA sequence: TGTGCCAGCTCACCACGACTTGGGACAGGGGGATCTGGGGCCAACGTCCTGACTTTC. The encoded protein is CASSPRLGTGGSGANVLTF.

The CDR3 region has the DNA TGTGCCAGCAGCAGGGGGGGACTAGCGGGTAATGAGCAGTTCTTC. Translating it yields CASSRGGLAGNEQFF. The V call is TRBV5-4, the J call TRBJ2-1, with 12 bases matching TRBD2. With 4 bases clipped from V and 7 bases from J, the junction kept 6 bases outside the gene matches. From germline, CDR1 is SGHNT and CDR2 YYREEE (reference sequence). The CDR3 is 15 residues long.

The rearrangement links TRBV29-1 to TRBJ1-5; 10 bases are a match to TRBD1. From germline, CDR1 is SQVTM and CDR2 ANQGSEA. CDR3 length: 15 residues. With 6 bases clipped from V and 3 bases from J, the junction kept 8 bases outside the gene matches. The CDR3 loop is CSVGLTGGLNQPQHF. DNA for the CDR3: TGCAGCGTCGGACTGACAGGGGGCCTCAATCAGCCCCAGCATTTT.

The chain is built from TRBV25-1 and TRBJ2-1; TRBD2 matches at 12 bases. The ends lost 8 bases at V and 8 bases at J; junction bases unmatched: 7. The CDR3 totals 14 residues. Germline assignment: CDR1 MGHDK and CDR2 SYGVNS. The CDR3 sequence is CASRLAGVVDEQFF. CDR3 sequence (DNA): TGTGCCAGCCGACTAGCGGGAGTTGTGGATGAGCAGTTCTTC.

The count of this clone is one. The chain carries TRBV28 and TRBJ1-1, with D uncertain. The germline V and J ends were trimmed by 7 bases and 2 bases, with 8 bases remaining between them. The germline V gene encodes CDR1 MDHEN and CDR2 SYDVKM. The CDR3 consists of 12 residues. In nucleotides, the CDR3 is TGTGCCAGCAAATTAAGCAACACTGAAGCTTTCTTT. This encodes CASKLSNTEAFF.

This clone was found once. The chain has TRBV19 and TRBJ2-7, with TRBD1 identical over 9 bases. This CDR3 is built from 14 residues. With 6 bases clipped from V and 7 bases from J, the junction kept 10 bases outside the gene matches. Germline CDR1 and CDR2: LNHDA and SQIVND (reference sequence). CDR3 coding DNA: TGTGCCAGTAGCAGTCCCGGGACAGGGAAAGAGCAGTACTTC. Protein product: CASSSPGTGKEQYF. Supplemented by reference TRBV19 and TRBJ2-7, the full variable domain reads DGGITQSPKYLFRKEGQNVTLSCEQNLNHDAMYWYRQDPGQGLRLIYYSQIVNDFQKGDIAEGYSVSREKKESFPLTVTSAQKNPTAFYLCASSSPGTGKEQYFGPGTRLTVT.

The gene calls are TRBV7-9 and TRBJ2-2, with 7 bases aligning to TRBD1. Germline-derived CDR1 and CDR2 are SEHNR and FQNEAQ (reference sequence). The V gene end was trimmed by 2 bases and the J gene end by 2 bases; junction bases not matched to a gene: 5. The CDR3 covers 16 residues. DNA of the CDR3: TGTGCCAGCAGCTTAAGGACAGGACTTAACACCGGGGAGCTGTTTTTT. Translated, it gives CASSLRTGLNTGELFF. The whole variable domain, remainder taken from reference TRBV7-9 and TRBJ2-2, is DTGVSQNPRHKITKRGQNVTFRCDPISEHNRLYWYRQTLGQGPEFLTYFQNEAQLEKSRLLSDRFSAERPKGSFSTLEIQRTEQGDSAMYLCASSLRTGLNTGELFFGEGSRLTVL.

The CDR3 nucleotides read TGTGCCAGCAGGCCTCGGGACTACCCCTACGAGCAGTACTTC. Protein: CASRPRDYPYEQYF. V and J are TRBV28 and TRBJ2-7; 7 bases fit TRBD2. The CDR3 sequence is 14 residues long. V lost 6 bases to trimming and J lost 2 bases; unmatched junction nucleotides: 7. Germline CDR1 and CDR2: MDHEN and SYDVKM.

V is TRBV19 and J is TRBJ2-1; 10 nucleotides align to TRBD2. V lost 7 bases and J lost 6; bases outside the gene matches: 9. The CDR3 extends over 15 amino acids. The germline CDR1 and CDR2 sequences are LNHDA and SQIVND (reference sequence). The CDR3 DNA follows: TGTGCCAGTACCCGAACTAGCGGGATCTTCAATGAGCAGTTCTTC. It translates to CASTRTSGIFNEQFF.

This clone came up a few times. CDR3 sequence reads: CASSRTFDRGHQPQHF. CDR3 nucleotides: TGTGCCAGTAGTAGAACATTCGACAGGGGCCATCAGCCCCAGCATTTT. V and J are TRBV19 and TRBJ1-5; 8 bases map to TRBD1. The ends lost 4 bases at V and 5 bases at J; junction bases unmatched: 10. Germline V gene data show CDR1 as LNHDA and CDR2 as SQIVND (reference sequence). The CDR3 runs to 16 residues.